This is a list of T cell receptor beta chains from one sample in a study of regulatory T cells in long-lasting Graves disease. Each CDR3 protein gets one entry after TCRdb re-called the multiplex PCR reads with MiXCR. The sample includes hundreds of thousands of distinct CDR3 sequences, around 15% of them seen just once. This same sample was also taken into another study, of T cells in Graves' hyperthyroidism and ophthalmopathy.

This sample comprised peripheral blood mononuclear cells (PBMCs), obtained at new diagnosis, from a patient treated with antithyroid drugs. These receptors were obtained from a woman aged 40 to 65 with Graves disease. Each CDR3 is given with its conserved first and last residue. The D gene is left open where the match is weak. A row's size may be missing; if present it is once, few, many or a size class.

V gene	J gene	clone size	D gene	CDR3 protein	CDR3 DNA
TRBV2	TRBJ2-3	many	.	CASRYQDYTDTQYF	TGTGCCAGCAGGTACCAGGACTACACAGATACGCAGTATTTT
TRBV5-1	TRBJ1-3	.	TRBD1	CASSENSGGSGNTIYF	TGCGCCAGCAGCGAAAACTCAGGGGGCTCTGGAAACACCATATATTTT
TRBV12-3/TRBV12-4	TRBJ2-5	many	TRBD2	CASSQGLAGAETQYF	TGTGCCAGCAGTCAGGGACTAGCGGGGGCTGAGACCCAGTACTTC
TRBV2	TRBJ2-5	many	.	CASSNLETQYF	TGTGCCAGCAGTAATCTGGAGACCCAGTACTTC
TRBV7-6	TRBJ2-5	few	.	CASRTGLRTQYF	TGTGCCAGCAGAACAGGACTGCGGACCCAGTACTTC
TRBV12-3/TRBV12-4	TRBJ2-5	many	.	CASSLSGGQETQYF	TGTGCCAGCAGTTTAAGTGGGGGGCAAGAGACCCAGTACTTC
TRBV6-1	TRBJ1-6	few	.	CASSTSAHGNSPLHF	TGTGCCAGCAGTACGAGCGCACATGGTAATTCACCCCTCCACTTT
TRBV11-2	TRBJ2-2	few	TRBD2	CASSLTSGGASGELFF	TGTGCCAGCAGCCTGACTAGCGGGGGGGCCTCCGGGGAGCTGTTTTTT
TRBV3-1	TRBJ2-1	few	.	CASSRGDRDLGNEQFF	TGTGCCAGCAGCCGAGGGGACCGGGACCTGGGCAATGAGCAGTTCTTC
TRBV28	TRBJ1-3	many	.	CASIKYSGNTIYF	TGTGCCAGCATTAAGTACTCTGGAAACACCATATATTTT
TRBV9	TRBJ2-1	many	TRBD2	CASSVAGGNEQFF	TGTGCCAGCAGCGTAGCGGGGGGTAATGAGCAGTTCTTC
TRBV5-1	TRBJ2-2	few	.	CASSLNGNTGELFF	TGCGCCAGCAGCTTGAATGGGAACACCGGGGAGCTGTTTTTT
TRBV14	TRBJ2-1	.	.	CASSQVAGALGEQFF	TGTGCCAGCAGCCAAGTGGCGGGGGCCCTTGGTGAGCAGTTCTTC
TRBV19	TRBJ2-4	few	TRBD1	CASSKGQERGNIQYF	TGTGCCAGTAGTAAAGGACAGGAGAGGGGAAACATTCAGTACTTC
TRBV18	TRBJ2-3	.	.	CASSQGSSTDTQYF	TGTGCCAGCTCACAGGGGAGTAGCACAGATACGCAGTATTTT
TRBV9	TRBJ2-7	few	.	CASSLWDGSYEQYF	TGTGCCAGCAGCCTATGGGACGGCTCCTACGAGCAGTACTTC
TRBV6-1	TRBJ2-1	.	.	CASSESAGAYNEQFF	TGTGCCAGCAGTGAATCGGCGGGCGCCTACAATGAGCAGTTCTTC
TRBV5-1	TRBJ2-2	few	TRBD1	CASRNGQGRGGELFF	TGCGCCAGCAGAAATGGACAGGGGAGAGGCGGGGAGCTGTTTTTT
TRBV28	TRBJ1-3	few	.	CASSLGVSNTIYF	TGTGCCAGCAGCCTCGGGGTTTCAAACACCATATATTTT
TRBV10-3	TRBJ1-3	few	.	CAITGAGNTIYF	TGTGCCATCACCGGGGCAGGAAACACCATATATTTT
TRBV6-9	TRBJ2-7	many	TRBD2	CASSSSRTSAYEQYF	TGTGCCAGCAGTTCCTCCCGGACTAGCGCCTACGAGCAGTACTTC
TRBV7-9	TRBJ2-1	many	TRBD2	CASSRTSPSYNEQFF	TGTGCCAGCAGCAGGACTAGCCCCTCCTACAATGAGCAGTTCTTC
TRBV10-2	TRBJ1-2	.	TRBD1	CASSGTGAYGYTF	TGCGCCAGCAGCGGGACAGGGGCCTATGGCTACACCTTC
TRBV5-6	TRBJ1-1	many	TRBD1	CASSWTDRGEAFF	TGTGCCAGCAGCTGGACCGACAGGGGTGAAGCTTTCTTT
TRBV7-9	TRBJ1-6	many	TRBD1	CASSLVTGAASGLHF	TGTGCCAGCAGCTTGGTTACAGGGGCTGCCTCAGGCCTCCACTTT
TRBV28	TRBJ2-7	many	.	CASSLWNSDYEQYF	TGTGCCAGCAGTTTATGGAACAGTGACTACGAGCAGTACTTC
TRBV20-1	TRBJ1-5	.	.	CSASDGTQHF	TGCAGTGCTAGTGATGGGACCCAGCATTTT
TRBV20-1	TRBJ1-4	.	.	CSAGTPMGEKLFF	TGCAGTGCTGGGACGCCCATGGGAGAAAAACTGTTTTTT
TRBV6-5	TRBJ1-1	few	.	CASSYSRQAALRAFF	TGTGCCAGCAGTTACTCTAGGCAGGCTGCCTTGCGGGCTTTCTTT
TRBV12-3/TRBV12-4	TRBJ1-5	many	.	CASSLNRASNQPQHF	TGTGCCAGCAGTTTAAACAGGGCGAGCAATCAGCCCCAGCATTTT
TRBV18	TRBJ1-1	many	.	CASSSGRRNTEAFF	TGTGCCAGCAGCTCTGGACGGAGGAACACTGAAGCTTTCTTT
TRBV10-3	TRBJ1-2	few	.	CAISGEGNYGYTF	TGTGCCATCAGTGGAGAGGGTAACTATGGCTACACCTTC
TRBV3-1	TRBJ2-3	many	TRBD2	CASSPPGSSGNTQYF	TGTGCCAGCAGCCCTCCAGGTTCTAGCGGAAATACGCAGTATTTT
TRBV27	TRBJ2-3	many	.	CASSLTVGRNEDTQYF	TGTGCCAGCAGTTTAACTGTAGGGCGGAACGAAGATACGCAGTATTTT
TRBV9	TRBJ2-2	few	TRBD2	CASSTSGGSTGELFF	TGTGCCAGCAGCACAAGCGGGGGCTCCACCGGGGAGCTGTTTTTT
TRBV6-2/TRBV6-3	TRBJ1-2	many	.	CASSEFGGVRGYTF	TGTGCCAGCAGTGAATTTGGCGGGGTTCGTGGCTACACCTTC
TRBV5-1	TRBJ2-7	many	.	CASSLFGAEEQYF	TGCGCCAGCAGCTTGTTCGGGGCCGAGGAGCAGTACTTC
TRBV6-2/TRBV6-3	TRBJ2-3	many	.	CASSYSVGFGPDTQYF	TGTGCCAGCAGTTACTCGGTCGGGTTTGGACCAGATACGCAGTATTTT
TRBV5-1	TRBJ2-7	.	TRBD1	CASSPDRGHTYEQYF	TGCGCCAGCAGCCCAGACAGGGGGCATACCTACGAGCAGTACTTC
TRBV29-1	TRBJ2-5	few	.	CSVETRGSRETQYF	TGCAGCGTTGAAACTCGGGGGTCACGGGAGACCCAGTACTTC
TRBV6-1	TRBJ2-2	few	TRBD1	CASRLGTGENTGELFF	TGTGCCAGCAGGCTGGGGACAGGGGAAAACACCGGGGAGCTGTTTTTT
TRBV29-1	TRBJ2-7	.	TRBD1	CSVRTGGYEQYF	TGCAGCGTTCGGACAGGGGGGTACGAGCAGTACTTC
TRBV6-2/TRBV6-3	TRBJ1-4	few	.	CASGTSTNEKLFF	TGTGCCAGTGGGACGTCAACTAATGAAAAACTGTTTTTT
TRBV15	TRBJ2-7	few	.	CATSSSRGGALNEQYF	TGTGCCACCAGCAGTTCCAGGGGGGGGGCTCTCAACGAGCAGTACTTC
TRBV30	TRBJ1-4	few	TRBD1	CAWSEGTGGFNEKLFF	TGTGCCTGGAGTGAAGGGACAGGGGGATTTAATGAAAAACTGTTTTTT
TRBV25-1	TRBJ1-2	many	.	CATSRRTTLSPYDKYGYTF	TGTGCCACTTCAAGGAGAACTACCCTAAGCCCTTATGACAAGTATGGCTACACCTTC
TRBV5-1	TRBJ1-1	many	.	CASSLRGTEAFF	TGTGCCAGCAGCTTAAGAGGGACTGAAGCTTTCTTT
TRBV19	TRBJ1-4	few	TRBD1	CASTPRQGFNEKLFF	TGTGCCAGTACTCCTAGACAGGGGTTTAATGAAAAACTGTTTTTT
TRBV29-1	TRBJ2-7	.	.	CSVGKVSPYEQYF	TGCAGCGTTGGAAAAGTATCCCCCTACGAGCAGTACTTC
TRBV7-2	TRBJ1-2	many	TRBD1	CASSPGPGGYGYTF	TGTGCCAGCAGCCCAGGGCCAGGGGGCTATGGCTACACCTTC
TRBV30	TRBJ1-2	few	.	CAWSETPRGGYTF	TGTGCCTGGAGCGAGACCCCCAGGGGTGGCTACACCTTC
TRBV12-3/TRBV12-4	TRBJ1-2	many	.	CASSFSAGNYGYTF	TGTGCCAGCAGTTTCTCGGCAGGGAACTATGGCTACACCTTC